Presented here are 21 T cell receptor beta chains from one specimen sequenced in a study of OX40 agonist ivuxolimab in advanced cancers. TCRdb keeps only in-frame clones here, not all; method: immunoSEQ multiplex PCR. The sample yields some 49,000 clones, about 85% seen once. Sample: CD4+ or CD8+ T cells sorted from blood, taken in a trial of the OX40 agonist ivuxolimab. The receptors come from an adult with an advanced solid tumor such as melanoma, head and neck, liver or kidney cancer.

The rearrangement links TRBV11-2 to TRBJ1-2, with D hard to call. With 1 base removed from V and 6 bases from J, the gap between germline ends came to 9 bases. The germline V gene encodes CDR1 SGHAT and CDR2 FQNNGV. The CDR3 totals 13 residues. The CDR3 DNA reads TGTGCCAGCAGCTTAGTGCTCTTCGATGGCTACACCTTC. Translation: CASSLVLFDGYTF.

The rearrangement joins TRBV6-5 to TRBJ2-7; 7 positions match TRBD1. This CDR3 is built from 14 residues. Germline V gives CDR1 MNHEY, CDR2 SVGAGI. V shed 2 bases, J shed 3 bases, and the junction held 4 bases outside the gene matches. CDR3 DNA sequence: TGTGCCAGCAGTTACGCAACAGGGGACTACGAGCAGTACTTC. The encoded protein is CASSYATGDYEQYF.

This clone showed up just once. V gene TRBV4-1 combines with J gene TRBJ1-1; unclear D gene. Germline V gene lookup returns CDR1 MGHRA and CDR2 YSYEKL. This CDR3 comprises 11 residues. The germline V and J ends were trimmed by 3 bases and 5 bases, with 4 bases remaining between them. For the CDR3, the DNA is TGCGCCAGCAGCCAGGGGACTGAAGCTTTCTTT. It yields the protein CASSQGTEAFF.

This sequence joins TRBV19 and TRBJ2-3; D gene uncertain. Germline CDR1 reads LNHDA; CDR2 reads SQIVND (reference sequence). Trimming shortened V by 5 bases and J by 1 base, and 4 bases separated the two germline ends. The CDR3 covers 12 residues. Here the CDR3 DNA reads TGTGCCAGTAGTCTCGGCACAGATACGCAGTATTTT. Residues: CASSLGTDTQYF.

DNA of the CDR3: TGTGCCAGCAGTTTATTGGCAGGGCGCGGGGAGACCCAGTACTTC. Encoded protein: CASSLLAGRGETQYF. The J gene is TRBJ2-5, the V gene TRBV28; D could derive from TRBD1 or TRBD2 (5 bases each). Trimming pared 1 base from V and 5 bases from J, leaving 14 bases between. There are 15 residues in the CDR3. The germline CDR1 and CDR2 sequences are MDHEN and SYDVKM.

The V and J genes are TRBV7-2 and TRBJ2-3; D may be TRBD1 (5 bases). V lost 5 bases, J lost 6 bases, and 15 bases lay in between. CDR1 is SGHTA and CDR2 is FQGNSA in the germline V gene. The CDR3 sequence is 14 residues long. CDR3 DNA sequence: TGTGCCAGCAGCCAGGGTTCTGCCACGGATACGCAGTATTTT. The encoded protein is CASSQGSATDTQYF. Looking up the rest from reference TRBV7-2 and TRBJ2-3 gives the full variable domain: GAGVSQSPSNKVTEKGKDVELRCDPISGHTALYWYRQSLGQGLEFLIYFQGNSAPDKSGLPSDRFSAERTGGSVSTLTIQRTQQEDSAVYLCASSQGSATDTQYFGPGTRLTVL.

This chain connects TRBV6-5 to TRBJ2-5; D is unresolved. CDR3 size: 13 residues. CDR1 is MNHEY, CDR2 SVGAGI, per germline. Trimming pared 5 bases from V and 2 bases from J, leaving 9 bases between. The CDR3: CASSPGLQETQYF. The CDR3 DNA is TGTGCCAGCAGTCCGGGTTTACAAGAGACCCAGTACTTC.

The chain combines TRBV6-5 with TRBJ2-5; tentative D call: TRBD1 (5 bases). V was trimmed by 2 bases and J by 2 bases, leaving 9 bases between them. From germline, CDR1 is MNHEY and CDR2 SVGAGI. The CDR3 is 14 amino acids. Written as DNA, the CDR3 is TGTGCCAGCAGTTACGGGGCAGGACAAGAGACCCAGTACTTC. Its protein is CASSYGAGQETQYF.

This clone appeared a few times. This chain uses TRBV7-9 with TRBJ1-4; the match to TRBD1 covers 9 bases. The CDR3 contains 15 residues. Germline CDR1 and CDR2: SEHNR and FQNEAQ (reference sequence). The V gene end was trimmed by 6 bases and the J gene end by 8 bases; junction bases not matched to a gene: 10. CDR3 in DNA: TGTGCCAGCAGTATATCGACAGGGGGATCCGAAAAACTGTTTTTT. This translates into CASSISTGGSEKLFF.

This rearrangement joins TRBV5-1 to TRBJ1-2; tentative D call: TRBD1 (6 bases). Germline V lookup: CDR1 SGHRS, CDR2 YFSETQ. Trimming removed 5 bases at V and 8 bases at J, with 13 bases between. The CDR3 extends over 12 amino acids. The CDR3 reads CASSQGWEGYTF. Here the CDR3 DNA reads TGCGCCAGCAGTCAGGGGTGGGAAGGCTACACCTTC.

The V call is TRBV7-9, the J call TRBJ1-4; D is unresolved. V dropped 3 bases and J dropped 4 bases, with 15 bases sitting between them. The CDR3 has 16 amino acids. CDR1 and CDR2 from the germline V gene are SEHNR and FQNEAQ (reference sequence). The CDR3 is CASSFRLHGLNEKLFF. The CDR3 DNA reads TGTGCCAGCAGCTTTAGGTTACACGGGCTTAATGAAAAACTGTTTTTT. Combining the CDR3 with reference TRBV7-9 and TRBJ1-4 gives the whole variable domain DTGVSQNPRHKITKRGQNVTFRCDPISEHNRLYWYRQTLGQGPEFLTYFQNEAQLEKSRLLSDRFSAERPKGSFSTLEIQRTEQGDSAMYLCASSFRLHGLNEKLFFGSGTQLSVL.

This chain uses TRBV9 with TRBJ2-2; TRBD2 agrees at 8 bases. The germline V gene has CDR1 SGDLS and CDR2 YYNGEE. After removal of 0 bases from V and 4 bases from J, the junction contained 5 bases not matched to a gene. The CDR3 has 16 residues. The CDR3 sequence: CASSVGSSGGTGELFF. Written as DNA, the CDR3 is TGTGCCAGCAGCGTAGGATCCAGCGGGGGCACCGGGGAGCTGTTTTTT.

This rearrangement joins TRBV7-9 to TRBJ2-1; D is ambiguous. The V gene's germline CDR1 is SEHNR and CDR2 FQNEAQ (reference sequence). Between the trimmed V and J ends, which lost 5 bases and 3 bases, there was a span of 8 bases. The CDR3 totals 13 residues. CDR3 in amino acids: CASSEDVYNEQFF. The CDR3 nucleotides read TGTGCCAGCAGCGAGGACGTCTACAATGAGCAGTTCTTC.

This chain uses TRBV28 with TRBJ2-2; D unclear. Trimming left V 3 bases short and J 3 bases short, with 8 bases between. CDR3 length: 14 residues. Germline CDR1 reads MDHEN; CDR2 reads SYDVKM. The CDR3 sequence is CASSFPQYTGELFF. The DNA for the CDR3 is TGTGCCAGCAGTTTCCCACAGTACACCGGGGAGCTGTTTTTT.

This chain uses TRBV7-6 with TRBJ2-1; TRBD1 aligns across 9 bases. V was clipped by 4 bases and J by 6 bases; unmatched bases: 7. The CDR3 runs to 15 residues. Per the germline V gene, CDR1 is SGHVS and CDR2 is FNYEAQ. The CDR3 reads CASSSSGTGLNEQFF. CDR3 sequence (DNA): TGTGCCAGCAGCTCATCCGGGACAGGGCTCAATGAGCAGTTCTTC.

V usage is TRBV9 and J usage is TRBJ2-3, with D perhaps TRBD2 (5 bases). V was pared by 6 bases and J by 0 bases, with 8 bases between. Per the germline V gene, CDR1 is SGDLS and CDR2 is YYNGEE. This CDR3 is built from 13 residues. Here the CDR3 DNA reads TGTGCCAGCAATCCGGGGAGCACAGATACGCAGTATTTT. It specifies CASNPGSTDTQYF.

The chain combines TRBV14 with TRBJ2-1, with no clear D. Germline V CDR1 and CDR2: SGHDN, FVKESK. Trimming stripped 4 bases from V and 5 bases from J, with 3 bases between. CDR3 length: 11 residues. The CDR3 here is CASSPNNEQFF. CDR3 in DNA: TGTGCCAGCAGCCCGAACAATGAGCAGTTCTTC.

This rearrangement joins TRBV5-5 to TRBJ2-7, with D possibly TRBD2 on 5 matching bases. Germline CDR1 reads SGHKS; CDR2 reads YYEKEE (reference sequence). V dropped 3 bases and J dropped 4 bases, with 8 bases sitting between them. CDR3 size: 12 residues. This CDR3 is CASSSDSYEQYF. CDR3 in DNA: TGTGCCAGCAGCTCGGACTCTTACGAGCAGTACTTC.

The rearrangement uses TRBV2 and TRBJ1-5; no definite D call. Trimming took 7 bases from V and 3 from J, leaving 10 bases between them. Germline V CDR1 and CDR2: SNHLY, FYNNEI. The CDR3 is 13 residues long. CDR3 bases: TGTGCCAGCACATCAGTGCCCAATCAGCCCCAGCATTTT. As protein: CASTSVPNQPQHF.

The CDR3 spells CASSVRDSSQETQYF. As DNA, the CDR3 is TGTGCCAGCAGTGTACGTGACAGTTCCCAAGAGACCCAGTACTTC. The genes are TRBV6-1 and TRBJ2-5; D is perhaps TRBD1 (5 bases). CDR1 is MNHNS and CDR2 is SASEGT in the germline V gene. Trimming shortened V by 4 bases and J by 1 base, and 13 bases separated the two germline ends. The CDR3 consists of 15 residues.

V gene TRBV15 combines with J gene TRBJ2-3; D gene unclear. Germline values: CDR1 LNHNV, CDR2 YYDKDF (reference sequence). The CDR3 runs to 13 residues. V lost 5 bases and J 2 bases, leaving 8 bases between the germline ends. The CDR3 nucleotides are TGTGCCACCAGCCGAACCGACACAGATACGCAGTATTTT. Translating gives CATSRTDTDTQYF.